This T cell receptor beta chain was obtained from a study of blood T cell repertoires in COVID-19. At the level of the study: The United States, Italy and Spain provided the acute and convalescent COVID-19 samples.

The Seattle patients, enrolled during active infection, were followed longitudinally. Assay: immunoSEQ multiplex PCR; the TCRdb copy retains only in-frame clones and omits some. The sample records under 200,000 clones, approximately 86% being singletons. This sequence was found in a woman aged 80 or over with COVID-19, enrolled during active disease. Sequencing was carried out using peripheral blood.

DNA of the CDR3: TGTGCCAGCAGTTTCTCAGGGGGCGGAAGCACTGAAGCTTTCTTT. It specifies CASSFSGGGSTEAFF. The gene calls are TRBV6-5 and TRBJ1-1, with 8 bases fitting TRBD1. This CDR3 has 15 amino acids. V gave up 4 bases and J gave up 4 bases; unmatched junction bases: 8. CDR1 and CDR2 from the germline V gene are MNHEY and SVGAGI.